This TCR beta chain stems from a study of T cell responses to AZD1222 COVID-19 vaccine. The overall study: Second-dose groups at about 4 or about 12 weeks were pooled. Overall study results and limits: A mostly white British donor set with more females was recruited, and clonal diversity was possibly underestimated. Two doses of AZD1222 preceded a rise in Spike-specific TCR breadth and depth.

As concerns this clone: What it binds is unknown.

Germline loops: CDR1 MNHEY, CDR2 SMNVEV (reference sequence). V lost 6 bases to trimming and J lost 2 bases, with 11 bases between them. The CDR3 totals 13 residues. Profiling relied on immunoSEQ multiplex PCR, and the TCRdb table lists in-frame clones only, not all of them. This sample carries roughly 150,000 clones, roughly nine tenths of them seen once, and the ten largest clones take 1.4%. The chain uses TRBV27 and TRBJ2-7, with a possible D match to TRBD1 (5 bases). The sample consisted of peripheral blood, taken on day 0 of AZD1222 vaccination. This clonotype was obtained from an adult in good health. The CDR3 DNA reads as TGTGCCAGCAGGACAGCTAACCCCTACGAGCAGTACTTC. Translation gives CASRTANPYEQYF.